What follows describes a single TCR beta chain. Profiled with immunoSEQ multiplex PCR; TCRdb holds only in-frame clones, not every one. The table shows 55,000 to 80,000 clones, with 85% to 95% occurring only once. V lost 0 bases, J lost 2 bases, and 6 bases stayed unmatched. Germline V gene sequence: CDR1 LNHNV, CDR2 YYDKDF (reference sequence). The CDR3 is made up of 16 amino acids. This entry belongs to a study of T cell changes during pregnancy in multiple sclerosis. The TCR comes from a female donor with multiple sclerosis, enrolled in a pregnancy study. The genes are TRBV15 and TRBJ1-1, with TRBD1 identical over 7 bases. The material was CD8+ T cells from peripheral blood mononuclear cells, obtained in the second trimester of pregnancy. CDR3 residues: CATSRDARQGNTEAFF. The CDR3 DNA reads as TGTGCCACCAGCAGAGATGCGCGACAGGGCAACACTGAAGCTTTCTTT.